Sequencing of this TCR beta chain was carried out in a study of T-cell memory formation after mild COVID-19. Regarding the study as a whole: Some clones that responded turned up in pre-infection memory, which suggests that cross-reactive memory joined in. Among contracting clones, CD4+ were mainly CM/EM and CD8+ enriched in EMRA.

TCRdb re-called the 5' RACE reads through MiXCR, storing one row per CDR3 protein. The data contain 390,000 or so distinct CDR3 sequences, 16% of them singletons. Trimming cost V 3 bases and J 0 bases, with 12 bases left between them. CDR3 length: 15 residues. In germline, CDR1 is SNHLY, CDR2 FYNNEI. A remark on this clonotype: Antigen specificity is unknown.

This clonotype was obtained from a man between 18 and 29 years old who had mild COVID-19 (a few samples of this study predate the infection). Cell type and time point are not known. The sample was PBMCs or a T cell subset sorted from them (not recorded which). The chain couples TRBV2 to TRBJ2-7, with D perhaps matching TRBD2 (7 bases). This chain's CDR3 is CASSDRGGPSYEQYF. The CDR3 DNA is TGTGCCAGCAGTGATAGGGGGGGCCCCTCCTACGAGCAGTACTTC.